This is a list of T cell receptor beta chains from one sample in a study of OX40 agonist ivuxolimab in advanced cancers. Sequenced by immunoSEQ multiplex PCR; TCRdb stores in-frame clones only, minus some. The repertoire holds roughly 70,000 clones, with 75% to 90% as singletons. The sequences come from CD4+ or CD8+ T cells sorted from blood, collected in a trial of the OX40 agonist ivuxolimab. These receptors all come from an adult with an advanced solid tumor such as melanoma, head and neck, liver or kidney cancer. Both conserved end residues are part of each CDR3. Fields, in order: V gene, D gene, J gene, clone size, CDR3 DNA, CDR3 protein. The D gene is left open where the match is weak. Clone size, where shown, is once, few, many, or a class for clones that have expanded.

>TRBV30|.|TRBJ2-7|.
TGTGCCTGGAGGATCTATGGGGCCTACGAGCAGTACTTC
CAWRIYGAYEQYF
>TRBV4-3|TRBD2|TRBJ2-5|.
TGCGCCAGCAGCCTAGCACTGGCTAGCGGGGCCCAAGAGACCCAGTACTTC
CASSLALASGAQETQYF
>TRBV5-4|TRBD1|TRBJ2-5|.
TGTGCCAGCAGCAGCGCTTCCGGGACAGACTGGGAGACCCAGTACTTC
CASSSASGTDWETQYF
>TRBV7-2|TRBD2|TRBJ2-3|.
TGTGCCAGTCCCCCCGCTAGCGGGGGGGATACGCAGTATTTT
CASPPASGGDTQYF
>TRBV5-1|.|TRBJ2-1|.
TGCGCCAGCAGCCTGGGAAGCTATGAGCAGTTCTTC
CASSLGSYEQFF
>TRBV9|.|TRBJ2-2|.
TGTGCCAGCAGCGTAGACAGGAACACCGGGGAGCTGTTTTTT
CASSVDRNTGELFF
>TRBV6-6|.|TRBJ1-5|.
TGTGCCAGCAGTTATCTCGATCAGCCCCAGCATTTT
CASSYLDQPQHF
>TRBV7-9|.|TRBJ1-1|.
TGTGCCAGCAGCTTAGTTCTGGGGACTGAAGCTTTCTTT
CASSLVLGTEAFF
>TRBV13|TRBD1|TRBJ1-1|.
TGTGCCAGCAGCTCCAGGGGGCGGGTGAACACTGAAGCTTTCTTT
CASSSRGRVNTEAFF
>TRBV5-1|.|TRBJ2-2|.
TGCGCCAGCAGCTTGGTTGTGGTGACCGGGGAGCTGTTTTTT
CASSLVVVTGELFF
>TRBV27|.|TRBJ2-7|.
TGTGCCAGCAGGCTAGCCCCTGCCTCTTTCGAGCAGTACTTC
CASRLAPASFEQYF
>TRBV5-8|.|TRBJ1-1|.
TGTGCCAGCAGCTTGTCCTCTAACACTGAAGCTTTCTTT
CASSLSSNTEAFF
>TRBV18|.|TRBJ1-1|few
TGTGCCAGCTCACCACAGGGGAACACTGAAGCTTTCTTT
CASSPQGNTEAFF
>TRBV6-4|.|TRBJ2-5|.
TGTGCCAGCGTGAGGGGGGTGGAGACCCAGTACTTC
CASVRGVETQYF
>TRBV6-4|.|TRBJ1-1|.
TGTGCCAGCAGTGCCCCGCATCCCCCCATGAACACTGAAGCTTTCTTT
CASSAPHPPMNTEAFF
>TRBV28|.|TRBJ1-1|.
TGTGCCAGCAACCACGCGAACACTGAAGCTTTCTTT
CASNHANTEAFF
>TRBV2|.|TRBJ2-6|.
TGTGCCAGCGTAGTGCTAGCTTCGAGCTCTGGGGCCAACGTCCTGACTTTC
CASVVLASSSGANVLTF
>TRBV6-1|.|TRBJ1-6|.
TGTGCCAGCAGTCCACGGGACAATAATTCACCCCTCCACTTT
CASSPRDNNSPLHF
>TRBV7-8|.|TRBJ1-5|.
TGTGCCAGCAGCTCCGGGGAGGGGTGGGTCAATCAGCCCCAGCATTTT
CASSSGEGWVNQPQHF
>TRBV7-2|.|TRBJ2-7|.
TGTGCCAGCAGCTTATCTGGCGTTGGCTCCTACGAGCAGTACTTC
CASSLSGVGSYEQYF
>TRBV19|.|TRBJ1-1|.
TGTGCCAGTAGTCGGGGAAGCGCTGAAGCTTTCTTT
CASSRGSAEAFF
>TRBV9|.|TRBJ1-5|.
TGTGCCAGCAGCGTAGGTCCCAGGGGCCTCGAGGGGGCCCAGCATTTT
CASSVGPRGLEGAQHF
>TRBV23-1|.|TRBJ2-1|.
TGCGCCAGCAGTCGGGGTGGGTTAGGGAGCTCCTACAATGAGCAGTTCTTC
CASSRGGLGSSYNEQFF
>TRBV5-6|.|TRBJ1-5|.
TGTGCCAGCAGCTTCGGACAGCACAATCAGCCCCAGCATTTT
CASSFGQHNQPQHF
>TRBV18|TRBD2|TRBJ2-7|once
TGTGCCAGCTCACCTCCCGGGACTAGCGGGTACGAGCAGTACTTC
CASSPPGTSGYEQYF
>TRBV2|.|TRBJ1-4|.
TGTGCCAGCAGTCCAACTAATGAAAAACTGTTTTTT
CASSPTNEKLFF
>TRBV6-1|.|TRBJ2-7|.
TGTGCCAGCGGTTTTTGGTCCTCCTACGAGCAGTACTTC
CASGFWSSYEQYF
>TRBV10-3|TRBD2|TRBJ2-3|.
TGTGCCATCAGCTTACTAGCGGGAGGAGCAGATACGCAGTATTTT
CAISLLAGGADTQYF
>TRBV2|TRBD2|TRBJ2-3|.
TGTGCCAGCAGTGCAACCTGGGGACTAGCGGAAACAGATACGCAGTATTTT
CASSATWGLAETDTQYF
>TRBV7-2|TRBD1|TRBJ2-5|.
TGTGCCAGCAGTAGAACAGGGGACGAGACCCAGTACTTC
CASSRTGDETQYF
>TRBV6-1|.|TRBJ1-5|once
TGTGCCAGCAGTGAAGTGCAGGATCAGCCCCAGCATTTT
CASSEVQDQPQHF
>TRBV9|.|TRBJ2-7|.
TGTGCCAGCAGCCCCGGTTACTACGAGCAGTACTTC
CASSPGYYEQYF
>TRBV2|.|TRBJ2-1|few
TGTGCCAGCAAGGAGGACCTATCAGAGCAGTTCTTC
CASKEDLSEQFF
>TRBV19|TRBD1|TRBJ1-1|.
TGTGCCAGTAGTAGCACCGGACAGGCGGTTCCCAAAGCTTTCTTT
CASSSTGQAVPKAFF
>TRBV6-4|.|TRBJ2-2|.
TGTGCCAGCAGTGTCGGCGTCTCCACCGGGGAGCTGTTTTTT
CASSVGVSTGELFF
>TRBV6-1|TRBD1|TRBJ1-3|.
TGTGCCAGCAGGGGGGGGACAGGGGCTGGAAACACCATATATTTT
CASRGGTGAGNTIYF
>TRBV5-1|.|TRBJ2-5|.
TGCGCCAGCAGCTCCTCCCGGGTAGCCCAAGAGACCCAGTACTTC
CASSSSRVAQETQYF
>TRBV18|.|TRBJ2-7|.
TGTGCCAGCTCATCCGGGACGACCTACGAGCAGTACTTC
CASSSGTTYEQYF
>TRBV9|.|TRBJ2-5|.
TGTGCCAGCAGCTGGGGTGGAGAGACCCAGTACTTC
CASSWGGETQYF
>TRBV11-2|.|TRBJ2-7|.
TGTGCCAGTCGATCAGGGGTCGAGCAGTACTTC
CASRSGVEQYF
>TRBV7-2|TRBD2|TRBJ2-2|.
TGTGCCAGCAGCTTAGTAGCGGGGGCTAACGGCGGGGAGCTGTTTTTT
CASSLVAGANGGELFF
>TRBV5-1|TRBD1|TRBJ2-3|.
TGCGCCAGCTCACGACAGGGGGCAGATACGCAGTATTTT
CASSRQGADTQYF
>TRBV28|.|TRBJ2-2|.
TGTGCCAGCAGCCGGGACACCAACACCGGGGAGCTGTTTTTT
CASSRDTNTGELFF
>TRBV11-2|.|TRBJ2-3|.
TGTGCCAGCAGCCCCGGACTAACAGATACGCAGTATTTT
CASSPGLTDTQYF
>TRBV15|.|TRBJ2-7|.
TGTGCCACCAGCTTCCGGGACGGAGCCTACGAGCAGTACTTC
CATSFRDGAYEQYF
>TRBV27|.|TRBJ1-6|.
TGTGCCAGCAGCCGAGCAAGGGCAACTCCTAATTCACCCCTCCACTTT
CASSRARATPNSPLHF
>TRBV19|TRBD1|TRBJ2-7|.
TGTGCCACCCCGGGACAGTCGAACTACGAGCAGTACTTC
CATPGQSNYEQYF
>TRBV2|.|TRBJ1-5|large
TGTGCCAGCAAGGGCGGGGCAGGGGGCAATCAGCCCCAGCATTTT
CASKGGAGGNQPQHF
>TRBV7-3|.|TRBJ2-1|.
TGTGCCAGCAGCCCCCAGGGGGGACTACTATACAATGAGCAGTTCTTC
CASSPQGGLLYNEQFF
>TRBV27|.|TRBJ2-1|.
TGTGCCAGCAGGGCCTACAATGAGCAGTTCTTC
CASRAYNEQFF
>TRBV11-2|.|TRBJ2-7|.
TGTGCCAGCAGCCGCGTTGCAGCTGGCTACGAGCAGTACTTC
CASSRVAAGYEQYF
>TRBV18|.|TRBJ1-3|.
TGTGCCAGCTCACCACCAGGGGGTAGAAACACCATATATTTT
CASSPPGGRNTIYF
>TRBV29-1|.|TRBJ1-4|few
TGCAGCGTTGGGCTAGGGACATCCCTTGAAAAACTGTTTTTT
CSVGLGTSLEKLFF
>TRBV6-1|.|TRBJ2-3|.
TGTGCCAGCGAATGGGCAGATCACACAGATACGCAGTATTTT
CASEWADHTDTQYF
>TRBV19|.|TRBJ1-2|.
TGTGCCAGTAGTAGGCAACAGGGTGGGAGCTATGGCTACACCTTC
CASSRQQGGSYGYTF
>TRBV19|.|TRBJ2-7|few
TGTGCCAGTAGTTGGAGGACGGTGAGCTCCTACGAGCAGTACTTC
CASSWRTVSSYEQYF
>TRBV30|TRBD1|TRBJ2-7|.
TGTGCCTGGAGTGCACTCCGGGACAGCAGTTACGAGCAGTACTTC
CAWSALRDSSYEQYF
>TRBV5-1|.|TRBJ1-2|.
TGCGCCAGCAGCTTTGGTGGGGTGACAGGTGGGAGGAACTATGGCTACACCTTC
CASSFGGVTGGRNYGYTF